This TCR beta chain was identified in a study of response to subunit inactivated influenza vaccine. Notes on the study in general: Researchers suggested that each seasonal influenza vaccination recruits few new T cells.

As to this clonotype: Its specificity is unknown.

Germline V gene data show CDR1 as SGHRS and CDR2 as YFSETQ. CDR3 size: 11 residues. The V end was cut by 5 bases, the J end by 14 bases, with 15 bases between. Using its own MiXCR run on the RT-PCR reads, TCRdb lists one record per CDR3 protein. Counted here are roughly 700,000 distinct CDR3 sequences, about 15% occurring once; the ten biggest clones make up roughly 6.4%. The source of this sequence is a man aged 45-65 years who received an inactivated influenza vaccine. Sequences were derived from PBMCs from blood, sampled around 15 days before vaccination. The chain employs TRBV5-1 and TRBJ2-3; tentatively, D is TRBD1 (6 bases). The CDR3: CASRTSGQRYF. CDR3 in DNA: TGCGCCAGCAGAACTTCCGGACAGAGGTATTTT.